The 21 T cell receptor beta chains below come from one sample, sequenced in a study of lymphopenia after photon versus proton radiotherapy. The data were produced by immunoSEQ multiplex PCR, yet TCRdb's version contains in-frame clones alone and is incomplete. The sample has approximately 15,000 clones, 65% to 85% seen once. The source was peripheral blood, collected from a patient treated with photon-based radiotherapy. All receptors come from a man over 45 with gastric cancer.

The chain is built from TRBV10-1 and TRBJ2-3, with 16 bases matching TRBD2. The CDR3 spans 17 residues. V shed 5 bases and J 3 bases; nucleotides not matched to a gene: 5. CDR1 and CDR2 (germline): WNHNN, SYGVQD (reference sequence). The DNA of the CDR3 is TGCGCCAGCAGTCTCGGGACTAGCGGGGGGGCAACAGATACGCAGTATTTT. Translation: CASSLGTSGGATDTQYF.

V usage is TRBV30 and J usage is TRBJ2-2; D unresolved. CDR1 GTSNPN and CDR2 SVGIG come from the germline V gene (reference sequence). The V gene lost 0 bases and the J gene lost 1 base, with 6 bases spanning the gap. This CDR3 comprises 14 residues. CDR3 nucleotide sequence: TGTGCCTGGAGTGTAGGGCAGAACACCGGGGAGCTGTTTTTT. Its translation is CAWSVGQNTGELFF.

CDR3 DNA sequence: TGTGCCAGCAGTTTCCTACAGGGGGCGGGGGAAAAACTGTTTTTT. Amino acid sequence: CASSFLQGAGEKLFF. V and J are TRBV6-6 and TRBJ1-4; 9 bases agree with TRBD1. Trimming took 4 bases from V and 8 from J; bases not matched to a gene: 8. Germline V CDR1 and CDR2: MNHNY, SVGAGI (reference sequence). CDR3 length: 15 residues.

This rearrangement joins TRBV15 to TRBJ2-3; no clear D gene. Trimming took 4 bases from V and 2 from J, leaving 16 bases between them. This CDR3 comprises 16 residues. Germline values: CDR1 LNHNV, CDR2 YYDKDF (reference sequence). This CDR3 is CATSKTNRFTTDTQYF. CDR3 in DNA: TGTGCCACCAGCAAAACGAACCGGTTCACCACAGATACGCAGTATTTT. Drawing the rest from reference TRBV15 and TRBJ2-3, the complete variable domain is DAMVIQNPRYQVTQFGKPVTLSCSQTLNHNVMYWYQQKSSQAPKLLFHYYDKDFNNEADTPDNFQSRRPNTSFCFLDIRSPGLGDTAMYLCATSKTNRFTTDTQYFGPGTRLTVL.

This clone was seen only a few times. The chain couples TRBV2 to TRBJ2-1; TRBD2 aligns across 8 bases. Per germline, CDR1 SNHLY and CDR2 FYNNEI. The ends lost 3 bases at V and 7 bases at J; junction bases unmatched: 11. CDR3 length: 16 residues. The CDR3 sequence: CASSDWSLAGFNEQFF. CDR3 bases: TGTGCCAGCAGTGATTGGTCTCTAGCGGGTTTTAATGAGCAGTTCTTC.

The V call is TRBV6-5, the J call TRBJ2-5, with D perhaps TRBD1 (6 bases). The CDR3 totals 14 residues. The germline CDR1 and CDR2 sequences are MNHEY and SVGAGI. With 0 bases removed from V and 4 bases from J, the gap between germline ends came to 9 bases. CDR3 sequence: CASSYSSRGETQYF. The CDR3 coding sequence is TGTGCCAGCAGTTACTCGAGCAGGGGAGAGACCCAGTACTTC.

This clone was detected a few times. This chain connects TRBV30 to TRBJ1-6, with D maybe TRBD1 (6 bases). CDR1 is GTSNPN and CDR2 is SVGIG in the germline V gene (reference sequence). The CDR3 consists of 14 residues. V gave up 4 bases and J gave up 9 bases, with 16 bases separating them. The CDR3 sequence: CAWTGTQNGSPLHF. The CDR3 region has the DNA TGTGCCTGGACAGGGACACAAAATGGTTCACCCCTCCACTTT. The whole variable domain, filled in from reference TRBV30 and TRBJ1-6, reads SQTIHQWPATLVQPVGSPLSLECTVEGTSNPNLYWYRQAAGRGLQLLFYSVGIGQISSEVPQNLSASRPQDRQFILSSKKLLLSDSGFYLCAWTGTQNGSPLHFGNGTRLTVT.

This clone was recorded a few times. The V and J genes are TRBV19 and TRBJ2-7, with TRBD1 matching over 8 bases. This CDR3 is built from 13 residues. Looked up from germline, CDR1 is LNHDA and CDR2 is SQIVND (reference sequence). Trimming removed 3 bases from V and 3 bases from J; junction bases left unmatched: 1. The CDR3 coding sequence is TGTGCCAGTAGTATCGGACAGGGCTACGAGCAGTACTTC. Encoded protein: CASSIGQGYEQYF.

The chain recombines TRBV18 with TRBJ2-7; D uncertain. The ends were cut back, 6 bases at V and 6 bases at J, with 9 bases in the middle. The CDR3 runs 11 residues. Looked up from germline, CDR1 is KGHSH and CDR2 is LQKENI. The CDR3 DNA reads TGTGCCAGCTCCGACGGGCGCGAGCAGTACTTC. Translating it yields CASSDGREQYF.

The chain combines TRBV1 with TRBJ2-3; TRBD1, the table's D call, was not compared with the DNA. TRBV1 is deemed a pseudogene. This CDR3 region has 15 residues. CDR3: CTSSRRDRDPDTQYF. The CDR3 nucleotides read TGCACCAGCAGCCGTCGGGACAGGGATCCAGATACGCAGTATTTT.

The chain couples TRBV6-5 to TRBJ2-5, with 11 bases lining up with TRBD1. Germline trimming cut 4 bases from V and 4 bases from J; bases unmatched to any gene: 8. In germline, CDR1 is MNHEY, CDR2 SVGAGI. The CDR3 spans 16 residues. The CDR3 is CASSSISGTGGETQYF. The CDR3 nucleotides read TGTGCCAGCAGTTCAATCTCCGGGACAGGGGGAGAGACCCAGTACTTC.

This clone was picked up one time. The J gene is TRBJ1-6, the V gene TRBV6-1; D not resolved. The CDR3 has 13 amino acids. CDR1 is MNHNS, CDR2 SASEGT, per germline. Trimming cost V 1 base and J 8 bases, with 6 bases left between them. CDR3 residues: CASSEVDDSPLHF. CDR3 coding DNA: TGTGCCAGCAGTGAAGTTGACGATTCACCCCTCCACTTT.

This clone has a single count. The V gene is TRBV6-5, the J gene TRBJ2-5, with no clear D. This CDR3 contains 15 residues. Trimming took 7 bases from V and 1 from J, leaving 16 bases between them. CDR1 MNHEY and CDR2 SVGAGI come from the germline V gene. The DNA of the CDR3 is TGTGCCAGCACCCCACGCAGACGGGCCCAAGAGACCCAGTACTTC. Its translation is CASTPRRRAQETQYF.

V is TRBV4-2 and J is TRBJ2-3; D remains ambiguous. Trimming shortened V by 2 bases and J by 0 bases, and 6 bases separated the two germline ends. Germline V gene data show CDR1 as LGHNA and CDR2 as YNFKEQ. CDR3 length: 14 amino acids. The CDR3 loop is CASSQLQSTDTQYF. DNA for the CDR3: TGTGCCAGCAGCCAACTCCAAAGCACAGATACGCAGTATTTT.

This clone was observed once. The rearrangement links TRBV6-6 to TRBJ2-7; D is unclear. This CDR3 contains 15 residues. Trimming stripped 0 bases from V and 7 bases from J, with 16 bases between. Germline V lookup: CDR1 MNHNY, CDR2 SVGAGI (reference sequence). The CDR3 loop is CASSYSEMGLGEQYV. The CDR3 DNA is TGTGCCAGCAGTTACTCTGAGATGGGCCTAGGGGAGCAGTACGTC.

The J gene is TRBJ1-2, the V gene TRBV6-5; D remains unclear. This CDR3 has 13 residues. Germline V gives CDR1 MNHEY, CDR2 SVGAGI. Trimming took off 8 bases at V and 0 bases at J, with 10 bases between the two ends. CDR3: CASGPESNYGYTF. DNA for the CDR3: TGTGCCAGCGGACCAGAGTCTAACTATGGCTACACCTTC.

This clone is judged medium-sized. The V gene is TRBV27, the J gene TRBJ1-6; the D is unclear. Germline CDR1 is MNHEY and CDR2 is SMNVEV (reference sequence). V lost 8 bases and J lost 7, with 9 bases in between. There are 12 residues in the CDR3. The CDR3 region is CASSRGNSPLHF. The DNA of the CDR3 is TGTGCCAGCTCCCGAGGGAATTCACCCCTCCACTTT.

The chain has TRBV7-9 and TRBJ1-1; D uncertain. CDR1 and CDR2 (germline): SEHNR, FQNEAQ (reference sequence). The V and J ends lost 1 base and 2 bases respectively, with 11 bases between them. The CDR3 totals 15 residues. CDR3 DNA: TGTGCCAGCAGCTTAGGGCTGGGGATAAACACTGAAGCTTTCTTT. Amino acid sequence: CASSLGLGINTEAFF.

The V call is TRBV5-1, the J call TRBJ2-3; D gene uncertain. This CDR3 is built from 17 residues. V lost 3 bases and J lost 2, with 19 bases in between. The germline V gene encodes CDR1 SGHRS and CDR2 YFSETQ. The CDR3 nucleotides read TGCGCCAGCAGCTCGGTAAAATCCCTCGCGGACACAGATACGCAGTATTTT. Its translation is CASSSVKSLADTDTQYF.

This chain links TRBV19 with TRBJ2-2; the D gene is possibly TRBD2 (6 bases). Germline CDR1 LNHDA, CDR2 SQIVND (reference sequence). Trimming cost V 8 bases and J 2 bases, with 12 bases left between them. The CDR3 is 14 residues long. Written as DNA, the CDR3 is TGTGCCAGTTGGGACTCCCGAAACACCGGGGAGCTGTTTTTT. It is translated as CASWDSRNTGELFF.

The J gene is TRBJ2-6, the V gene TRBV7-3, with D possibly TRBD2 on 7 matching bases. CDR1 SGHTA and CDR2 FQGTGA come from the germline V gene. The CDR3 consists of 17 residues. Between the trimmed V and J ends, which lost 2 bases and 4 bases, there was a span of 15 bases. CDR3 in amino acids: CASSLERGAYGANVLTF. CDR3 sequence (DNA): TGTGCCAGCAGCTTAGAACGGGGGGCCTACGGGGCCAACGTCCTGACTTTC.